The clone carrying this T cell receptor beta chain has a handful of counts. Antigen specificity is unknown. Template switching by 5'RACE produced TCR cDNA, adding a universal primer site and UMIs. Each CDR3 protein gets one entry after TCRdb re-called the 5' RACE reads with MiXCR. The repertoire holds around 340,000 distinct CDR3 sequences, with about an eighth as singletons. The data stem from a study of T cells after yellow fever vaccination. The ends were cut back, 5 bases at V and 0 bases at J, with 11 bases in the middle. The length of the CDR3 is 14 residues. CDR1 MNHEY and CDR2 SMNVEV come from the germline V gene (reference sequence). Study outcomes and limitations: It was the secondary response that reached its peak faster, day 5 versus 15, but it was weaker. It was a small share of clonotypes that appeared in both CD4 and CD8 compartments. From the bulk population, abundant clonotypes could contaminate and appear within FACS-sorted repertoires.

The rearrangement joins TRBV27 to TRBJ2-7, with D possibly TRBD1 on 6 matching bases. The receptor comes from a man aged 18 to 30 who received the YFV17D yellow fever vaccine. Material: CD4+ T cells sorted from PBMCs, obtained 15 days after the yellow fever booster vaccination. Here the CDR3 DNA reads TGTGCCAGCAGTAACACAGGGTCCTCCTACGAGCAGTACTTC. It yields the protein CASSNTGSSYEQYF.